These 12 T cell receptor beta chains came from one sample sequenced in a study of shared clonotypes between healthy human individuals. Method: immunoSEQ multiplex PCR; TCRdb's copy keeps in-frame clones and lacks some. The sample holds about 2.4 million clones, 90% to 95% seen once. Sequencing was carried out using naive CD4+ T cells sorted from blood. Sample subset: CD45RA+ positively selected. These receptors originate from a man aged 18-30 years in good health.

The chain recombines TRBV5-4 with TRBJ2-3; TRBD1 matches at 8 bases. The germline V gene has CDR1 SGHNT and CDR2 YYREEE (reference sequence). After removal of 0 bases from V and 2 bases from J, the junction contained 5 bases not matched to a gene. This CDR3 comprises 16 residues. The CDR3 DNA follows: TGTGCCAGCAGCTTGGCCTGGACAGGGAACACAGATACGCAGTATTTT. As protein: CASSLAWTGNTDTQYF.

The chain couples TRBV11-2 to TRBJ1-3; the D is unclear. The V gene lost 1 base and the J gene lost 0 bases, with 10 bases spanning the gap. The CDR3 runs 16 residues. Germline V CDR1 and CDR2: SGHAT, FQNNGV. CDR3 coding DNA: TGTGCCAGCAGCTTAGCCGACACGCTCTCTGGAAACACCATATATTTT. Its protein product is CASSLADTLSGNTIYF.

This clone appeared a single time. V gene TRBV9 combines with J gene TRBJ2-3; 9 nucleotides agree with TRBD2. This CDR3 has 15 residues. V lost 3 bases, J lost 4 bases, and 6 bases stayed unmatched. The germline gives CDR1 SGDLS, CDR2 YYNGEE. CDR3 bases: TGTGCCAGCAGCGCCCCGGGACTAGCCTCAGATACGCAGTATTTT. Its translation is CASSAPGLASDTQYF.

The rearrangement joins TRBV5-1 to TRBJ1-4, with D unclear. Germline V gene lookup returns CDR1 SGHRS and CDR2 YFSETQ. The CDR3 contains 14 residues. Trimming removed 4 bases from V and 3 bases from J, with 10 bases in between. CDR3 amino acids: CASSQPGANEKLFF. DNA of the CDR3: TGCGCCAGCAGCCAACCGGGAGCTAATGAAAAACTGTTTTTT. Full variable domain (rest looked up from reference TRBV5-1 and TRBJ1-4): KAGVTQTPRYLIKTRGQQVTLSCSPISGHRSVSWYQQTPGQGLQFLFEYFSETQRNKGNFPGRFSGRQFSNSRSEMNVSTLELGDSALYLCASSQPGANEKLFFGSGTQLSVL.

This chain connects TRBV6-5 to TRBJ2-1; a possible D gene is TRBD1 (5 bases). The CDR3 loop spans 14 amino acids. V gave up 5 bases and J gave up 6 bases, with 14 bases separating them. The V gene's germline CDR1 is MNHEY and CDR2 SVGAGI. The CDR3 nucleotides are TGTGCCAGCAGTACCAAGGGGCCCACCAATGAGCAGTTCTTC. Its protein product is CASSTKGPTNEQFF.

Here the CDR3 reads CASTIVGEKLFF. CDR3 DNA sequence: TGTGCCAGCACTATTGTAGGGGAAAAACTGTTTTTT. The chain uses TRBV28 and TRBJ1-4; the D is unclear. This CDR3 spans 12 amino acids. V lost 7 bases to trimming and J lost 8 bases, with 11 bases between them. Germline V lookup: CDR1 MDHEN, CDR2 SYDVKM.

CDR3 in DNA: TGTGCCAGTAGATCTTCTCCAGCGAACACCGGGGAGCTGTTTTTT. This translates into CASRSSPANTGELFF. V gene TRBV19 combines with J gene TRBJ2-2; D is unresolved. Germline V gene sequence: CDR1 LNHDA, CDR2 SQIVND (reference sequence). The CDR3 runs 15 residues. Trimming left V 6 bases short and J 0 bases short, with 11 bases between. Together with reference TRBV19 and TRBJ2-2, the CDR3 gives the full variable domain: DGGITQSPKYLFRKEGQNVTLSCEQNLNHDAMYWYRQDPGQGLRLIYYSQIVNDFQKGDIAEGYSVSREKKESFPLTVTSAQKNPTAFYLCASRSSPANTGELFFGEGSRLTVL.

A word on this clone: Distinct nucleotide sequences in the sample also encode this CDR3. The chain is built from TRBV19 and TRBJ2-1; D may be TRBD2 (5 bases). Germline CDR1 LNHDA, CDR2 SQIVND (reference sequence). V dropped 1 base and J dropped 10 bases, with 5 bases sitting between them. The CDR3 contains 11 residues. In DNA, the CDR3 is TGTGCCAGTAGTATAGGAGGGGAGCAGTTCTTC. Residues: CASSIGGEQFF. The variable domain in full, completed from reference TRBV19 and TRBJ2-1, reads DGGITQSPKYLFRKEGQNVTLSCEQNLNHDAMYWYRQDPGQGLRLIYYSQIVNDFQKGDIAEGYSVSREKKESFPLTVTSAQKNPTAFYLCASSIGGEQFFGPGTRLTVL.

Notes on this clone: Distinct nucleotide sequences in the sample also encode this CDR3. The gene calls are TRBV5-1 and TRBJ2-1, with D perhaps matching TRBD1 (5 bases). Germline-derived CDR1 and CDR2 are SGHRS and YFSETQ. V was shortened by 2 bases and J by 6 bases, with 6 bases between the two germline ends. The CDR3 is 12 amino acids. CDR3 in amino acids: CASSFQGNEQFF. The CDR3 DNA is TGCGCCAGCAGCTTTCAGGGCAATGAGCAGTTCTTC.

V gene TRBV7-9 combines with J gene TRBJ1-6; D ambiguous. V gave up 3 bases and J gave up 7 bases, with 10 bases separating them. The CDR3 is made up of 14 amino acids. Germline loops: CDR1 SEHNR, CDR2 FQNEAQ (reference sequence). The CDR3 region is CASSFGLGNSPLHF. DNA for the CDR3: TGTGCCAGCAGCTTCGGCTTGGGGAATTCACCCCTCCACTTT.

Written as DNA, the CDR3 is TGTGCCAGCAGTTACTCGACTAGCGGGAAGTACAATGAGCAGTTCTTC. Translating gives CASSYSTSGKYNEQFF. The V call is TRBV6-5, the J call TRBJ2-1; TRBD2 matches at 11 bases. The CDR3 is 16 residues long. Germline V gives CDR1 MNHEY, CDR2 SVGAGI. J gave up 4 bases and V 0 bases, and 2 bases lay outside the gene matches.

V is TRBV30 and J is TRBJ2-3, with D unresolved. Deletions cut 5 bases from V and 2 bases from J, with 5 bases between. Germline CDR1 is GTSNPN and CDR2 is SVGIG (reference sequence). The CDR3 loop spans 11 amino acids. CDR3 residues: CAWGPTDTQYF. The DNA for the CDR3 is TGTGCCTGGGGACCCACAGATACGCAGTATTTT.